This TCR beta chain was sequenced for a study of shared T cell receptors in the human thymus. TCRdb's table, derived via immunoSEQ multiplex PCR, lists solely in-frame clones and lacks some. The data show some 700,000 clones, approximately 83% seen once. The CDR3 runs 14 residues. Germline V gene sequence: CDR1 MNHEY, CDR2 SVGAGI. Trimming removed 8 bases from V and 2 bases from J; junction bases left unmatched: 8. These records were also assigned to another study, of human thymus T cells. That study adds: Thymic tissue was derived from resections collected during corrective heart surgery. There appeared to be biased usage of V and J genes in thymic and blood repertoires. Related research found strongly overlapping thymic repertoires in unrelated individuals.

The gene calls are TRBV6-5 and TRBJ2-7, with TRBD1 matching 8 bases. Material for sequencing was thymocytes. The clonotype was recovered from a girl in the first two years of life with a congenital heart defect. CDR3 DNA sequence: TGTGCCAGCCGATGGACAGGGACAACCTACGAGCAGTACTTC. Its translation is CASRWTGTTYEQYF.